A single sample is the source of the 18 T cell receptor beta chains below, sequenced in a study of response to subunit inactivated influenza vaccine. MiXCR was run by TCRdb on the RT-PCR reads, yielding one entry per CDR3 protein. Counted here are roughly 570,000 distinct CDR3 sequences, approximately 12% occurring once; the ten biggest clones make up over 10%. The source was PBMCs from blood, collected more than 35 days after vaccination. Source of these receptors: a man between 45 and 60 years old who received an inactivated influenza vaccine.

This clonotype came up many times. The rearrangement joins TRBV29-1 to TRBJ2-5; 12 nucleotides agree with TRBD2. Germline values: CDR1 SQVTM, CDR2 ANQGSEA. V lost 0 bases to trimming and J lost 5 bases; unmatched junction nucleotides: 13. The length of the CDR3 is 18 residues. CDR3 sequence reads: CSVEDWLGTSGSRETQYF. The CDR3 coding sequence is TGCAGCGTTGAAGATTGGTTAGGGACTAGCGGGTCTCGGGAGACCCAGTACTTC.

This clonotype was counted many times. This chain connects TRBV27 to TRBJ2-3, with D hard to call. The V gene's germline CDR1 is MNHEY and CDR2 SMNVEV (reference sequence). This CDR3 is built from 14 residues. Trimming removed 3 bases from V and 2 bases from J, with 9 bases in between. CDR3 sequence (DNA): TGTGCCAGCAGTTTTAGCCAAAACACAGATACGCAGTATTTT. This gives the protein CASSFSQNTDTQYF.

This clonotype was counted only a few times. The chain combines TRBV10-3 with TRBJ2-5, with TRBD1 matching over 9 bases. The germline CDR1 and CDR2 sequences are ENHRY and SYGVKD. V lost 0 bases, J lost 0 bases, and 8 bases stayed unmatched. This CDR3 is built from 18 residues. CDR3: CAISESMFGQGYQETQYF. The CDR3 nucleotides read TGTGCCATCAGTGAGTCTATGTTCGGACAGGGGTACCAAGAGACCCAGTACTTC.

The V call is TRBV6-2 or TRBV6-3, the J call TRBJ2-7, with D possibly being TRBD2 (6 bases). The CDR3 extends over 15 amino acids. V lost 8 bases and J 6 bases, leaving 23 bases between the germline ends. CDR1 and CDR2 from the germline V gene are MNHEY and SVGEGT. CDR3 protein: CASGGADRSTFEQYF. For the CDR3, the DNA is TGTGCCAGCGGCGGGGCCGACCGGTCAACGTTCGAGCAGTACTTC.

This chain connects TRBV5-1 to TRBJ2-5; TRBD2 might be the D (5 bases). Per the germline V gene, CDR1 is SGHRS and CDR2 is YFSETQ. The CDR3 loop spans 16 amino acids. V lost 4 bases and J lost 4, with 20 bases in between. The CDR3 spells CASSIAGASSTETQYF. CDR3 sequence (DNA): TGCGCCAGCAGCATCGCGGGCGCCAGTTCGACAGAGACCCAGTACTTC.

This clonotype came up a few times. V gene TRBV28 combines with J gene TRBJ2-7, with 7 bases lining up with TRBD1. The CDR3 is made up of 17 amino acids. Germline CDR1 reads MDHEN; CDR2 reads SYDVKM. The trim removed 4 bases at V and 3 bases at J, leaving 15 bases unmatched. Here the CDR3 reads CASSSGTAQWSFYEQYF. The CDR3 nucleotides read TGTGCCAGCAGTTCCGGGACAGCGCAGTGGTCGTTCTACGAGCAGTACTTC. The full variable domain, its missing parts supplied by reference TRBV28 and TRBJ2-7, is DVKVTQSSRYLVKRTGEKVFLECVQDMDHENMFWYRQDPGLGLRLIYFSYDVKMKEKGDIPEGYSVSREKKERFSLILESASTNQTSMYLCASSSGTAQWSFYEQYFGPGTRLTVT.

This clonotype was seen ten or more times. The chain has TRBV7-2 and TRBJ2-7, with D tentatively TRBD2 (5 bases). This CDR3 has 12 residues. The germline V gene has CDR1 SGHTA and CDR2 FQGNSA. Trimming took off 5 bases at V and 5 bases at J, with 10 bases between the two ends. CDR3 sequence: CASSRGGDEQYF. CDR3 nucleotide sequence: TGTGCCAGCAGCCGCGGAGGCGACGAGCAGTACTTC.

This clonotype was counted a few times. The chain joins TRBV20-1 to TRBJ1-4; D might be TRBD1 (5 bases). The germline gives CDR1 DFQATT, CDR2 SNEGSKA (reference sequence). This CDR3 spans 15 amino acids. The V end lost 0 bases, the J end lost 4 bases, and 12 bases lay between the germline ends. CDR3 in amino acids: CSARDPATDNEKLFF. DNA of the CDR3: TGCAGTGCTAGAGACCCGGCGACAGATAATGAAAAACTGTTTTTT.

This clonotype was seen more than once but under ten times. V usage is TRBV7-2 and J usage is TRBJ2-7; the D gene is possibly TRBD2 (6 bases). V lost 4 bases and J lost 2, with 18 bases in between. Germline lookup yields CDR1 SGHTA and CDR2 FQGNSA. The CDR3 covers 16 residues. CDR3 in DNA: TGTGCCAGCAGCTCCCAGGGACTTTTTCTAGCCTACGAGCAGTACTTC. This gives the protein CASSSQGLFLAYEQYF. Complete variable domain (other parts from reference TRBV7-2 and TRBJ2-7): GAGVSQSPSNKVTEKGKDVELRCDPISGHTALYWYRQSLGQGLEFLIYFQGNSAPDKSGLPSDRFSAERTGGSVSTLTIQRTQQEDSAVYLCASSSQGLFLAYEQYFGPGTRLTVT.

This clonotype was observed a handful of times. The CDR3 nucleotides are TGTGCCAGCAGTGGGATATTAGTAGCCATGAACACTGAAGCTTTCTTT. It specifies CASSGILVAMNTEAFF. J is TRBJ1-1 and V is TRBV2; no clear D. The CDR3 is 16 amino acids. Germline values: CDR1 SNHLY, CDR2 FYNNEI. V lost 4 bases and J lost 0, with 15 bases in between.

This clonotype showed up just a few times. V usage is TRBV7-2 and J usage is TRBJ2-5; D ambiguous. This CDR3 is built from 16 residues. Trimming took off 1 base at V and 2 bases at J, with 14 bases between the two ends. Germline V gives CDR1 SGHTA, CDR2 FQGNSA. This chain's CDR3 is CASSLVGLRNQETQYF. CDR3 bases: TGTGCCAGCAGCTTAGTAGGGCTGAGGAATCAAGAGACCCAGTACTTC.

The chain joins TRBV7-2 to TRBJ1-1, with D unclear. Trimming cost V 2 bases and J 3 bases, with 10 bases left between them. Germline values: CDR1 SGHTA, CDR2 FQGNSA. The CDR3 sequence is 14 residues long. CDR3 region: CASSLYLAHTEAFF. Written as DNA, the CDR3 is TGTGCCAGCAGCTTATACTTGGCACACACTGAAGCTTTCTTT.

This clonotype was seen a handful of times. The chain couples TRBV20-1 to TRBJ2-3; 10 nucleotides line up with TRBD2. Losses at the gene ends were 1 base for V and 1 base for J; bases not matched to a gene: 2. The length of the CDR3 is 15 residues. Germline V lookup: CDR1 DFQATT, CDR2 SNEGSKA (reference sequence). DNA of the CDR3: TGCAGTGCTAGAGTCGGGACTAGCGGCACAGATACGCAGTATTTT. Translated: CSARVGTSGTDTQYF.

This clonotype was detected many times. This rearrangement joins TRBV15 to TRBJ2-4; a weak D match, TRBD1 (5 bases). The CDR3 runs 18 residues. The V and J ends lost 0 bases and 0 bases respectively, with 15 bases between them. The germline V gene has CDR1 LNHNV and CDR2 YYDKDF (reference sequence). The CDR3 sequence is CATSRDPNRKLAKNIQYF. CDR3 bases: TGTGCCACCAGCAGAGACCCCAACAGGAAGCTAGCCAAAAACATTCAGTACTTC.

This clonotype was detected ten times or more. The chain employs TRBV7-9 and TRBJ2-7, with D hard to call. Germline CDR1 and CDR2: SEHNR and FQNEAQ (reference sequence). The CDR3 sequence is 15 residues long. V lost 3 bases and J 3 bases, leaving 15 bases between the germline ends. CDR3: CASSFSAGGDYEQYF. In DNA, the CDR3 is TGTGCCAGCAGCTTTTCGGCAGGTGGGGACTACGAGCAGTACTTC. The full variable domain, its missing parts supplied by reference TRBV7-9 and TRBJ2-7, is DTGVSQNPRHKITKRGQNVTFRCDPISEHNRLYWYRQTLGQGPEFLTYFQNEAQLEKSRLLSDRFSAERPKGSFSTLEIQRTEQGDSAMYLCASSFSAGGDYEQYFGPGTRLTVT.

The V gene is TRBV10-3, the J gene TRBJ2-7; a possible D gene is TRBD1 (6 bases). V gave up 5 bases and J gave up 6 bases, with 23 bases separating them. Germline loops: CDR1 ENHRY, CDR2 SYGVKD. CDR3 length: 16 amino acids. DNA of the CDR3: TGTGCCATCAGTCCCACCCGGGACACCTACCCCTGCGAGCAGTACTTC. Translation: CAISPTRDTYPCEQYF.

The chain has TRBV11-3 and TRBJ2-1; TRBD1 matches 7 bases. CDR3 size: 14 residues. Germline CDR1 is SGHNT and CDR2 is YENEEA. Trimming removed 5 bases from V and 6 bases from J; junction bases left unmatched: 7. The CDR3 DNA follows: TGTGCCAGCAGCCAAAGACAGGGTGTCAATGAGCAGTTCTTC. The encoded protein is CASSQRQGVNEQFF.

The chain employs TRBV11-1 and TRBJ1-1, with TRBD1 as a possible D gene (6 bases). The germline gives CDR1 SGHAT, CDR2 FQDESV (reference sequence). CDR3 size: 15 residues. Trimming took off 5 bases at V and 4 bases at J, with 17 bases between the two ends. As DNA, the CDR3 is TGTGCCAGCAGCCCCAGCATCGGGGGCGTCACTGAAGCTTTCTTT. Protein: CASSPSIGGVTEAFF.